The 9 T cell receptor beta chains below all came from one sample that was sequenced in a study of blood T cell repertoires in COVID-19 (dated by TCRdb to 2018 to 2020). Library preparation employed the immunoSEQ multiplex PCR assay. Here the immuneACCESS table is served through TCRdb, limited to in-frame sequences with V and J called. Missing clones are a known gap in these copies; in checked studies unresolved V genes cover under half, and the rest lacks a known reason. A total of some 120,000 clones appear in this sample, roughly 90% of them only once. Of the sample, 7.6% is held by the ten largest clones. The sample taken for sequencing was peripheral blood. Receptors originate from a man aged 45-65 years with acute or convalescent COVID-19.

The chain carries TRBV19 and TRBJ1-5, with TRBD1 identical over 10 bases. This CDR3 is built from 17 residues. Germline CDR1 reads LNHDA; CDR2 reads SQIVND (reference sequence). After removal of 1 base from V and 0 bases from J, the junction contained 3 bases not matched to a gene. The CDR3 DNA reads TGTGCCAGTAGTATAGGGACAGGGGGTTATAGCAATCAGCCCCAGCATTTT. It codes for CASSIGTGGYSNQPQHF.

The chain joins TRBV7-8 to TRBJ2-1; 10 bases match TRBD2. Per germline, CDR1 SGHVS and CDR2 FQNEAQ. V shed 0 bases, J shed 2 bases, and the junction held 16 bases outside the gene matches. This CDR3 has 21 amino acids. The CDR3 reads CASSLAPGTGITSGAYNEQFF. The CDR3 DNA is TGTGCCAGCAGCTTAGCGCCCGGGACGGGGATTACTAGCGGGGCCTACAATGAGCAGTTCTTC.

The rearrangement joins TRBV11-3 to TRBJ2-1, with D possibly matching TRBD2 (6 bases). CDR1 is SGHNT and CDR2 is YENEEA in the germline V gene. The CDR3 has 14 residues. V was clipped by 1 base and J by 8 bases, with 12 bases between them. DNA for the CDR3: TGTGCCAGCAGCTTAGGTTTGTGGGGGGATGAGCAGTTCTTC. Amino acid sequence: CASSLGLWGDEQFF.

J is TRBJ2-3 and V is TRBV5-6; TRBD2 matches 10 bases. Germline loops: CDR1 SGHDT, CDR2 YYEEEE. The V gene end was trimmed by 1 base and the J gene end by 7 bases; junction bases not matched to a gene: 6. The CDR3 extends over 15 amino acids. The chain's CDR3 is CASSLSGTSENTQYF. The DNA for the CDR3 is TGTGCCAGCAGCTTGAGCGGGACTAGCGAAAATACGCAGTATTTT.

This clone was observed a handful of times. The V and J genes are TRBV7-9 and TRBJ1-1; D remains ambiguous. V was pared by 5 bases and J by 5 bases, with 12 bases between. The CDR3 extends over 13 amino acids. Germline CDR1 and CDR2: SEHNR and FQNEAQ (reference sequence). CDR3 coding DNA: TGTGCCAGCAGCCATCCCCAGGTAACTGAAGCTTTCTTT. It is translated as CASSHPQVTEAFF. Variable domain in full (rest from reference TRBV7-9 and TRBJ1-1): DTGVSQNPRHKITKRGQNVTFRCDPISEHNRLYWYRQTLGQGPEFLTYFQNEAQLEKSRLLSDRFSAERPKGSFSTLEIQRTEQGDSAMYLCASSHPQVTEAFFGQGTRLTVV.

The CDR3 bases are TGTGCCATCAGTGAAAAACAGCCTTTTTCCTACGAGCAGTACTTC. As protein: CAISEKQPFSYEQYF. This rearrangement joins TRBV10-3 to TRBJ2-7, with no clear D. The CDR3 extends over 15 amino acids. The V gene's germline CDR1 is ENHRY and CDR2 SYGVKD. V lost 3 bases to trimming and J lost 1 base, with 13 bases between them.

Only one count was recorded for this clone. This chain links TRBV13 with TRBJ2-2; 11 bases match TRBD2. CDR3 length equals 17 residues. J gave up 2 bases and V 6 bases, and 8 bases lay outside the gene matches. From germline, CDR1 is PRHDT and CDR2 FYEKMQ (reference sequence). The CDR3 bases are TGTGCCAGCAGGCGGCTAGCGGGAGGACCTAACACCGGGGAGCTGTTTTTT. Protein: CASRRLAGGPNTGELFF. The complete variable domain, with remaining parts taken from reference TRBV13 and TRBJ2-2, reads AAGVIQSPRHLIKEKRETATLKCYPIPRHDTVYWYQQGPGQDPQFLISFYEKMQSDKGSIPDRFSAQQFSDYHSELNMSSLELGDSALYFCASRRLAGGPNTGELFFGEGSRLTVL.

The chain carries TRBV2 and TRBJ2-7, with TRBD1 identical over 8 bases. CDR3 length equals 17 residues. V gave up 5 bases and J gave up 3 bases; unmatched junction bases: 15. Germline V gene sequence: CDR1 SNHLY, CDR2 FYNNEI. In DNA form, the CDR3 reads TGTGCCAGCAGTCGGGCAGGGGGCAAAGAGCGGTACTACGAGCAGTACTTC. It codes for CASSRAGGKERYYEQYF.

The chain links TRBV5-1 to TRBJ1-2, with TRBD1 identical over 7 bases. This CDR3 contains 14 residues. The V gene end was trimmed by 1 base and the J gene end by 4 bases; junction bases not matched to a gene: 4. Germline V gives CDR1 SGHRS, CDR2 YFSETQ. CDR3 loop: CASSLPGQAYGYTF. In DNA, the CDR3 is TGCGCCAGCAGCTTGCCCGGACAGGCCTATGGCTACACCTTC.